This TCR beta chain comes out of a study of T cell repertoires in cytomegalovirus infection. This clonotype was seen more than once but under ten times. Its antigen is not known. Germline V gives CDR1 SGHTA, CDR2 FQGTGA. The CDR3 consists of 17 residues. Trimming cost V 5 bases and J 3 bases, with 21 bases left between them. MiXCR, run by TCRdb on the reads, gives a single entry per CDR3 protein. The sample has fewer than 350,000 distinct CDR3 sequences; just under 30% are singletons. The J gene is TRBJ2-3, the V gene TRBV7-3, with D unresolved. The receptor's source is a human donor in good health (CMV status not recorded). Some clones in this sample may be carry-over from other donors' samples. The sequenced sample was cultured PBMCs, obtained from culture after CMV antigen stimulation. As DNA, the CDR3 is TGTGCCAGCAGCCCTAACAGAGGTGAAAACCGGACAGATACGCAGTATTTT. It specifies CASSPNRGENRTDTQYF.